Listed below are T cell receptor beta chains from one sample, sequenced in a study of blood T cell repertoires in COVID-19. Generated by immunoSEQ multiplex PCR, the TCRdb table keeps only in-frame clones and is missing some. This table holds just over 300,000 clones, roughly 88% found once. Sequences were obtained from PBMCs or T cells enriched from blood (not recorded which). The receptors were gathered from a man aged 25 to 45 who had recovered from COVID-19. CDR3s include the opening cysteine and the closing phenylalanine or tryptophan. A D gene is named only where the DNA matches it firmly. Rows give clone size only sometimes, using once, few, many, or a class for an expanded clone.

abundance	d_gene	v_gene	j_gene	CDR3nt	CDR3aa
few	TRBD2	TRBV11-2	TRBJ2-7	TGTGCCAGCAGCTACTTAGCGGGGCAAGGAAACGAGCAGTACTTC	CASSYLAGQGNEQYF
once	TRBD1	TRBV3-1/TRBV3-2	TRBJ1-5	TGTGCCAGCAGCCCCACAGGGGGAGATCAGCCCCAGCATTTT	CASSPTGGDQPQHF
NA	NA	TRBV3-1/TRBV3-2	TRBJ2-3	TGTGCCAGCAGCCAGGACACAGGGACGGATACGCAGTATTTT	CASSQDTGTDTQYF
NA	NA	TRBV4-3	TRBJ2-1	TGCGCCAGCAGCCGAAGAAGGGACATATACAATGAGCAGTTCTTC	CASSRRRDIYNEQFF
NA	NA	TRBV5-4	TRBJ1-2	TGTGCCAGCAGCTCGACAGGCCCCTATGGCTACACCTTC	CASSSTGPYGYTF
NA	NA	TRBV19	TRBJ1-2	TGTGCCAGTAGTATTCTGGCAGGGCTTGGCTACACCTTC	CASSILAGLGYTF
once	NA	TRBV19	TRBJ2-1	TGTGCCAGTAGTATGACTTACAATGAGCAGTTCTTC	CASSMTYNEQFF
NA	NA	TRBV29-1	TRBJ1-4	TGCAGCGTTGAAGACGCGGGCTCCACTAATGAAAAACTGTTTTTT	CSVEDAGSTNEKLFF
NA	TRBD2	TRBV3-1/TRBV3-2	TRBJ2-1	TGTGCCAGCAGCCAAGATAGCGGGGGGTTAGCATATGAGCAGTTCTTC	CASSQDSGGLAYEQFF
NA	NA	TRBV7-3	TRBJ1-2	TGTGCCAGCAGCTTGGGCCGCTACTATGGCTACACCTTC	CASSLGRYYGYTF
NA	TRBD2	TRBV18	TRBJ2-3	TGTGCCAGCTCACCGAAACTGGGACTAGCGGGGGGCACAGATACGCAGTATTTT	CASSPKLGLAGGTDTQYF
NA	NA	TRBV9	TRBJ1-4	TGTGCCAGCTCACTAGAAGCAACTAATGAAAAACTGTTTTTT	CASSLEATNEKLFF
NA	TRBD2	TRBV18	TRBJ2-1	TGTGCCAGCTCACCGTCGGCGGGGGGGACTTACAATGAGCAGTTCTTC	CASSPSAGGTYNEQFF
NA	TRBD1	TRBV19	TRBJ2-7	TGTGCCAGTAGTATAACTTCGGGACAGCACTCCTACGAGCAGTACTTC	CASSITSGQHSYEQYF
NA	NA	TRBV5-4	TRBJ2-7	TGTGCCAGCAGCGCGAGGAGCTCCTACGAGCAGTACTTC	CASSARSSYEQYF
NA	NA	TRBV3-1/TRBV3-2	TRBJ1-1	TGTGCCAGCAGCCAAGATTGGGGACTCTCGAACACTGAAGCTTTCTTT	CASSQDWGLSNTEAFF
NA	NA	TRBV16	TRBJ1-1	TGTGCCAGCAGCCTCCCGCCGGGCGGGGGCACTGAAGCTTTCTTT	CASSLPPGGGTEAFF
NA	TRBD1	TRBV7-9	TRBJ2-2	TGTGCCAGCAGCGAAGGAACAGGGGAAGCCGGGGAGCTGTTTTTT	CASSEGTGEAGELFF
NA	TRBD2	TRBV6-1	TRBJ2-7	TGTGCCAGCAGTGAAGCAGGGACTAGCGGGGGGACTGTCTACGAGCAGTACTTC	CASSEAGTSGGTVYEQYF
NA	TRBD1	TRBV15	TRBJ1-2	TGTGCCACCAGTGCGAGGGTGACAGGGACTGGCTACACCTTC	CATSARVTGTGYTF
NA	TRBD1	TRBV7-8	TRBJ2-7	TGTGCCAGCAGCTTAGGCAGGGGGCCCTACGAGCAGTACTTC	CASSLGRGPYEQYF
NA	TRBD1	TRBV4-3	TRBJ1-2	TGCGCCAGCAGCCACCATTCGACAGGGAATTATGGCTACACCTTC	CASSHHSTGNYGYTF
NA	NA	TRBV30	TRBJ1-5	TGTGCCTGGAGTGCGGGCGTGCGTAGGGGTGGCAATCAGCCCCAGCATTTT	CAWSAGVRRGGNQPQHF
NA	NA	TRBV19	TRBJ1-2	TGTGCCAGTAGTAGGGTTTTGGCAGGGGACTATGGCTACACCTTC	CASSRVLAGDYGYTF
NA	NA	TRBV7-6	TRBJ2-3	TGTGCCAGCAGCTTACTGGGCTCCCCCCCCATCCCAGATACGCAGTATTTT	CASSLLGSPPIPDTQYF
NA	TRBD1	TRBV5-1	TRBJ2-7	TGCGCCAGCAGCCAGGGGGCTCTGGACGAGCAGTACTTC	CASSQGALDEQYF
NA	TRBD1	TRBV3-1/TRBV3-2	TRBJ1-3	TGTGCCAGTACGCTACAGGGGGCGGCTGGAAACACCATATATTTT	CASTLQGAAGNTIYF
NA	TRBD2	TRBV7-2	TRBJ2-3	TGTGCCAGCAGCGATCGACTAGCGGGGGGTGAAGATACGCAGTATTTT	CASSDRLAGGEDTQYF
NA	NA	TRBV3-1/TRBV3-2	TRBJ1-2	TGTGCCAGCAGCCAAGATTCAGGGAACTATGGCTACACCTTC	CASSQDSGNYGYTF
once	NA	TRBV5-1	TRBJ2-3	TGCGCCAGCAGTCTGGAAGCGACAGATACGCAGTATTTT	CASSLEATDTQYF
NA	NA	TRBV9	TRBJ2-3	TGTGCCAGCAGCGTAGGTTACGGGAATAGTGCGGATACGCAGTATTTT	CASSVGYGNSADTQYF
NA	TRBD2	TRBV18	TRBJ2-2	TGTGCCAGCTCACTAGCCTCTGAGCGGGGCCTAACCGGGGAGCTGTTTTTT	CASSLASERGLTGELFF
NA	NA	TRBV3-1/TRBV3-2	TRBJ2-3	TGTGCCAGCAGCATGCGCCTCCCCGATACGCAGTATTTT	CASSMRLPDTQYF
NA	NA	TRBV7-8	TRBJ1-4	TGTGCCAGCAGCCCCAGGGTAGTTGAAAAACTGTTTTTT	CASSPRVVEKLFF
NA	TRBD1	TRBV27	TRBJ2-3	TGTGCCAGCAGTTTATCGACAGGGGGCCGAACGCAGTATTTT	CASSLSTGGRTQYF
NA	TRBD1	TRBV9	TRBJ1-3	TGTGCCAGCAGCCTGATGGACAGGAGTCCCTCTGGAAACACCATATATTTT	CASSLMDRSPSGNTIYF
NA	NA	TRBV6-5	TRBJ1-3	TGTGCCAGCAGCTTCACGGGGGGATCTGGAAACACCATATATTTT	CASSFTGGSGNTIYF
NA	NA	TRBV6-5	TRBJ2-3	TGTGCCAGCAGAGATAGCGGAAGCACAGATACGCAGTATTTT	CASRDSGSTDTQYF
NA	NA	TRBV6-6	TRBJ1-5	TGTGCCAGCAGTTACAAAAATCTCAATCAGCCCCAGCATTTT	CASSYKNLNQPQHF
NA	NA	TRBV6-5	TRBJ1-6	TGTGCCAGCACCGCACAGCGGGGGGATAATTCACCCCTCCACTTT	CASTAQRGDNSPLHF
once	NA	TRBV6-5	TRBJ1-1	TGTGCCAGCAGTCGGGGGACCGTTTCTGAAGCTTTCTTT	CASSRGTVSEAFF
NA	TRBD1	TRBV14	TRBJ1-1	TGTGCCAGCAGCCAAGATCCGTCATTTTGGACAGGGGGCCGGGAAGACACTGAAGCTTTCTTT	CASSQDPSFWTGGREDTEAFF
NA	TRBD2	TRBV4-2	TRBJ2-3	TGTGCCAGCAGCCAAGGTCCCCCTAGCGGGGATAGCACAGATACGCAGTATTTT	CASSQGPPSGDSTDTQYF
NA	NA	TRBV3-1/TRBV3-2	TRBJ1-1	TGTGCCAGCAGCTCTACAGGTTTGGGGACTGAAGCTTTCTTT	CASSSTGLGTEAFF
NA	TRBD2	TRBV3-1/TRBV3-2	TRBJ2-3	TGTGCCAGCAGCCCCTATCTAACTAGCGGGGGGGATAGCACAGATACGCAGTATTTT	CASSPYLTSGGDSTDTQYF
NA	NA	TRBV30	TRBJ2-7	TGTGCCTGGAGGAGTCCGTGGTCCTACGAGCAGTACTTC	CAWRSPWSYEQYF
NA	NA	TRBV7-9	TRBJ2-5	TGTGCCAGCAGCCCCCGGCGGGAAACTTGGGAGACCCAGTACTTC	CASSPRRETWETQYF
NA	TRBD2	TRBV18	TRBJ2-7	TGTGCCAGCTCACCGCCGGGTAGCGGGGGCTCCTACGAGCAGTACTTC	CASSPPGSGGSYEQYF
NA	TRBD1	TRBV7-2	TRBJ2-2	TGTGCCAGCAGCCGGGACAGGGGGAACACCGGGGAGCTGTTTTTT	CASSRDRGNTGELFF